These 26 T cell receptor beta chains were all obtained from the same sample, sequenced in a study of T cells in Graves' hyperthyroidism and ophthalmopathy. Template material for amplifying TCR beta CDR3 regions consisted of RNA transcripts. Researchers ran a first-round RT-PCR on the TCR CDR3 using the HTBI primer set. TCRdb re-called the multiplex PCR reads through MiXCR, storing one row per CDR3 protein. The sample lists about 500,000 distinct CDR3 sequences, roughly 15% seen once, with less than 30% in the top ten. What was sequenced was blood. The source of these receptors is a woman aged 25 to 39 with Graves' ophthalmopathy.

J is TRBJ2-1 and V is TRBV6-1, with a weak D call TRBD2 (6 bases). This CDR3 contains 13 residues. Between the trimmed V and J ends, which lost 3 bases and 10 bases, there was a span of 13 bases. CDR1 and CDR2 from the germline V gene are MNHNS and SASEGT. This chain's CDR3 is CASSDSAEGEQFF. CDR3 DNA sequence: TGTGCCAGCAGTGACTCAGCGGAGGGAGAGCAGTTCTTC.

This clonotype has a handful of counts. The chain is built from TRBV7-2 and TRBJ1-5; D remains unclear. The germline V gene has CDR1 SGHTA and CDR2 FQGNSA. This CDR3 has 13 amino acids. Trimming cost V 5 bases and J 6 bases, with 11 bases left between them. The CDR3 sequence is CASSLGSFQPQHF. CDR3 bases: TGTGCCAGCAGCCTCGGCAGTTTTCAGCCCCAGCATTTT.

V and J are TRBV25-1 and TRBJ1-6, with no clear D. Between the trimmed V and J ends, which lost 2 bases and 6 bases, there was a span of 11 bases. CDR3 length equals 15 residues. In germline, CDR1 is MGHDK, CDR2 SYGVNS. The CDR3 sequence is CASSEPGLGNSPLHF. In nucleotides, the CDR3 is TGTGCCAGCAGTGAACCAGGACTGGGTAATTCACCCCTCCACTTT.

This clonotype occurred many times. The gene calls are TRBV3-1 and TRBJ2-2; D is uncertain. The V end lost 3 bases, the J end lost 6 bases, and 11 bases lay between the germline ends. This CDR3 is 14 amino acids long. Germline values: CDR1 LGHDT, CDR2 YNNKEL (reference sequence). The CDR3 loop is CASSHSEMAGELFF. DNA for the CDR3: TGTGCCAGCAGCCACTCCGAAATGGCCGGGGAGCTGTTTTTT.

The CDR3 coding sequence is TGCAGCGTTGAGGACAGAATGAACACTGAAGCTTTCTTT. Its translation is CSVEDRMNTEAFF. The chain recombines TRBV29-1 with TRBJ1-1, with a weak D call TRBD1 (6 bases). Looked up from germline, CDR1 is SQVTM and CDR2 is ANQGSEA. There are 13 residues in the CDR3. Trimming cost V 3 bases and J 0 bases, with 8 bases left between them.

This clonotype was detected only a few times. This chain uses TRBV6-1 with TRBJ1-5, with D unclear. The germline CDR1 and CDR2 sequences are MNHNS and SASEGT. The CDR3 is 14 residues long. Trimming removed 6 bases at V and 5 bases at J, with 14 bases between. CDR3 in amino acids: CASRIAARDQPQHF. The CDR3 DNA reads as TGTGCCAGCAGAATCGCGGCACGGGATCAGCCCCAGCATTTT.

The V call is TRBV20-1, the J call TRBJ2-6; D is uncertain. The CDR3 has 13 amino acids. V was pared by 7 bases and J by 0 bases, with 7 bases between. The V gene's germline CDR1 is DFQATT and CDR2 SNEGSKA (reference sequence). The CDR3 here is CSVPVSGANVLTF. Written as DNA, the CDR3 is TGCAGTGTACCCGTCTCTGGGGCCAACGTCCTGACTTTC.

This clonotype was observed a few times. The rearrangement joins TRBV7-2 to TRBJ2-5, with no clear D. With 7 bases removed from V and 5 bases from J, the gap between germline ends came to 14 bases. Germline lookup yields CDR1 SGHTA and CDR2 FQGNSA. The CDR3 is 13 residues long. This CDR3 reads CASTRSLGETQYF. In nucleotides, the CDR3 is TGTGCCAGCACCCGATCCCTGGGCGAGACCCAGTACTTC.

There are a few counts of this clonotype. Being one base from a much bigger clone, this may be a read error. This chain links TRBV7-2 with TRBJ2-5, with D tentatively TRBD2 (7 bases). The CDR3 runs 14 residues. CDR1 is SGHTA and CDR2 is FQGNSA in the germline V gene. The CDR3 loop reads CANSFQGGGETQYF. The CDR3 coding sequence is TGTGCCAACAGCTTTCAGGGAGGGGGAGAGACCCAGTACTTC.

This clonotype has just a few counts. J is TRBJ2-5 and V is TRBV6-2 or TRBV6-3, with D tentatively TRBD1 or TRBD2 (5 bases each). The CDR3 consists of 13 residues. V lost 8 bases and J 13 bases, leaving 23 bases between the germline ends. Germline-derived CDR1 and CDR2 are MNHEY and SVGEGT. The CDR3 DNA reads as TGTGCCAGCCGCATGGCTTTCCCGGGACGGAGGTACTTC. Translated, it gives CASRMAFPGRRYF.

This clonotype was seen at least ten times. The chain links TRBV28 to TRBJ1-5, with 8 positions matching TRBD1. J gave up 6 bases and V 6 bases, and 10 bases lay outside the gene matches. The CDR3 extends over 15 amino acids. Germline V CDR1 and CDR2: MDHEN, SYDVKM. CDR3 region: CASRPPSGGGQPQHF. For the CDR3, the DNA is TGTGCCAGCAGACCACCGTCAGGGGGCGGTCAGCCCCAGCATTTT.

The chain carries TRBV6-2 or TRBV6-3 and TRBJ2-7, with 7 bases that match TRBD2. The CDR3 spans 16 residues. Germline CDR1 reads MNHEY; CDR2 reads SVGEGT. Trimming took 4 bases from V and 3 from J; bases not matched to a gene: 12. CDR3 protein: CASSSVAGAKNYEQYF. CDR3 in DNA: TGTGCCAGCAGTTCGGTTGCGGGAGCCAAGAACTACGAGCAGTACTTC.

This clonotype was detected only a few times. The chain uses TRBV19 and TRBJ1-3; no clear D. V was trimmed by 3 bases and J by 0 bases, leaving 12 bases between them. The CDR3 is made up of 16 amino acids. Germline CDR1 LNHDA, CDR2 SQIVND (reference sequence). The CDR3 sequence: CASSIGALNSGNTIYF. CDR3 bases: TGTGCCAGTAGTATCGGCGCCCTCAACTCTGGAAACACCATATATTTT.

This clonotype was seen ten or more times. J is TRBJ1-4 and V is TRBV13, with D tentatively TRBD1 (5 bases). Trimming shortened V by 4 bases and J by 0 bases, and 12 bases separated the two germline ends. Per the germline V gene, CDR1 is PRHDT and CDR2 is FYEKMQ (reference sequence). The CDR3 runs 16 residues. The CDR3 bases are TGTGCCAGCAGCTCCAGATACAGGCCAACTAATGAAAAACTGTTTTTT. It yields the protein CASSSRYRPTNEKLFF.

This clonotype was seen many times. The V and J genes are TRBV6-1 and TRBJ2-7, with unresolved D. V was cut by 10 bases and J by 4 bases, with 5 bases left in between. CDR3 length: 9 amino acids. Looked up from germline, CDR1 is MNHNS and CDR2 is SASEGT. This CDR3 reads CAMAYEQYF. The CDR3, as DNA: TGTGCCATGGCTTACGAGCAGTACTTC.

This clonotype was seen at least ten times. This chain links TRBV28 with TRBJ2-1, with D uncertain. CDR3 length equals 11 residues. The germline gives CDR1 MDHEN, CDR2 SYDVKM. Deletions cut 3 bases from V and 12 bases from J, with 9 bases between. The CDR3 region is CASSLATRQFF. The CDR3 DNA reads TGTGCCAGCAGTTTGGCGACACGGCAGTTCTTC.

This clonotype came up many times. The chain uses TRBV20-1 and TRBJ1-2; unclear D gene. The ends were cut back, 6 bases at V and 0 bases at J, with 14 bases in the middle. In germline, CDR1 is DFQATT, CDR2 SNEGSKA (reference sequence). The CDR3 extends over 14 amino acids. The CDR3 protein is CSAPPLSPNYGYTF. CDR3 bases: TGCAGTGCCCCCCCCCTTAGTCCTAACTATGGCTACACCTTC.

This clonotype showed up just a few times. V usage is TRBV19 and J usage is TRBJ2-1; 9 bases fit TRBD1. From germline, CDR1 is LNHDA and CDR2 SQIVND (reference sequence). The CDR3 totals 15 residues. V was pared by 3 bases and J by 8 bases, with 8 bases of the junction left unmatched. CDR3 in DNA: TGTGCCAGTAGTATTAGGGACAGGGCAAGCGATGAGCAGTTCTTC. The encoded protein is CASSIRDRASDEQFF.

J is TRBJ2-6 and V is TRBV7-3; D perhaps matches TRBD2 (5 bases). V was cut by 5 bases and J by 3 bases, with 17 bases left in between. CDR1 and CDR2 (germline): SGHTA, FQGTGA. The CDR3 is 17 amino acids. As DNA, the CDR3 is TGTGCCAGCAGCCCCCGGGCGGGCATGTTTGGGGCCAACGTCCTGACTTTC. It encodes CASSPRAGMFGANVLTF.

The chain uses TRBV20-1 and TRBJ2-7; D remains unclear. This CDR3 is built from 13 residues. Deletions cut 3 bases from V and 1 base from J, with 10 bases between. Looked up from germline, CDR1 is DFQATT and CDR2 is SNEGSKA (reference sequence). CDR3 in DNA: TGCAGTGCTAGGAGGCCTCTGTCCTACGAGCAGTACTTC. Its translation: CSARRPLSYEQYF.

This clonotype showed up just a few times. One end of the junction varies from germline; a read error may be responsible. The CDR3, as DNA: TGTGCCAGCAGTTTAAATATAGTTTCCGAGCAGTACTTC. Translation: CASSLNIVSEQYF. The gene calls are TRBV7-3 and TRBJ2-7; D gene uncertain. The CDR3 sequence is 13 residues long. The germline V gene has CDR1 SGHTA and CDR2 FQGTGA. Using reference TRBV7-3 and TRBJ2-7 for the parts outside the CDR3, the full variable domain is GAGVSQTPSNKVTEKGKYVELRCDPISGHTALYWYRQSLGQGPEFLIYFQGTGAADDSGLPNDRFFAVRPEGSVSTLKIQRTERGDSAVYLCASSLNIVSEQYFGPGTRLTVT.

In this sample, this clonotype turned up many times. The J gene is TRBJ2-7, the V gene TRBV20-1, with 8 bases matching TRBD2. This CDR3 has 13 amino acids. Looked up from germline, CDR1 is DFQATT and CDR2 is SNEGSKA (reference sequence). Trimming took 6 bases from V and 2 from J; bases not matched to a gene: 6. CDR3 bases: TGCAGTGCGAGAACGGGACTAGCCTACGAGCAGTACTTC. This sequence encodes CSARTGLAYEQYF.

This clonotype was counted at least ten times. The rearrangement links TRBV7-2 to TRBJ2-2; D possibly matches TRBD1 or TRBD2 (5 bases each). V lost 1 base, J lost 0 bases, and 12 bases lay in between. From germline, CDR1 is SGHTA and CDR2 FQGNSA. This CDR3 has 17 residues. Written as DNA, the CDR3 is TGTGCCAGCAGCTTAGAGGTCTGGGGGTCGAACACCGGGGAGCTGTTTTTT. This translates into CASSLEVWGSNTGELFF.

At least ten counts were recorded for this clonotype. The rearrangement links TRBV28 to TRBJ2-2; D unclear. Deletions cut 2 bases from V and 4 bases from J, with 8 bases between. Germline CDR1 reads MDHEN; CDR2 reads SYDVKM. The CDR3 has 14 residues. The CDR3 nucleotides are TGTGCCAGCAGTTTAGGCGCTGCCACCGGGGAGCTGTTTTTT. This gives the protein CASSLGAATGELFF.

This clonotype occurred many times. This chain links TRBV6-2 or TRBV6-3 with TRBJ2-5; D is uncertain. Trimming removed 4 bases at V and 4 bases at J, with 19 bases between. Germline CDR1 reads MNHEY; CDR2 reads SVGEGT. CDR3 size: 16 residues. This CDR3 reads CASSSKESRLGETQYF. CDR3 bases: TGTGCCAGCAGTTCGAAGGAGTCCCGCCTTGGAGAGACCCAGTACTTC.

This clonotype was observed at least ten times. The gene calls are TRBV6-1 and TRBJ2-7; 9 nucleotides align to TRBD2. This CDR3 is built from 14 residues. V lost 5 bases, J lost 5 bases, and 7 bases stayed unmatched. Germline V gene data show CDR1 as MNHNS and CDR2 as SASEGT. The CDR3: CASSSLAGVDEQYF. The CDR3 region has the DNA TGTGCCAGCAGTTCTTTAGCGGGAGTAGACGAGCAGTACTTC.